The clone carrying this T cell receptor beta chain was detected many times. Libraries of TCR beta came from iRepertoire HTBI primers plus Arm-PCR of CDR3 regions. Using its own MiXCR run on the multiplex PCR reads, TCRdb lists one record per CDR3 protein. The table has 200,000 to 250,000 distinct CDR3 sequences, 18% seen once. Time point reported: newly diagnosed GD, antithyroid drugs for less than 3 months. Extracted RNA from PBMCs served as the source of the TCR library. The source of the sample is a study of regulatory T cells in long-lasting Graves disease. Germline assignment: CDR1 DFQATT and CDR2 SNEGSKA (reference sequence). With 0 bases removed from V and 4 bases from J, the gap between germline ends came to 17 bases. The CDR3 extends over 16 amino acids.

This specimen was peripheral blood mononuclear cells (PBMCs), taken at new diagnosis, from a patient treated with antithyroid drugs. The chain recombines TRBV20-1 with TRBJ2-3, with a possible D match to TRBD2 (6 bases). The clonotype originates from a female donor with Graves disease. The CDR3 DNA reads as TGCAGTGCTAGAGATTTCGGCACGGGAGCGCCAGATACGCAGTATTTT. Its translation: CSARDFGTGAPDTQYF.